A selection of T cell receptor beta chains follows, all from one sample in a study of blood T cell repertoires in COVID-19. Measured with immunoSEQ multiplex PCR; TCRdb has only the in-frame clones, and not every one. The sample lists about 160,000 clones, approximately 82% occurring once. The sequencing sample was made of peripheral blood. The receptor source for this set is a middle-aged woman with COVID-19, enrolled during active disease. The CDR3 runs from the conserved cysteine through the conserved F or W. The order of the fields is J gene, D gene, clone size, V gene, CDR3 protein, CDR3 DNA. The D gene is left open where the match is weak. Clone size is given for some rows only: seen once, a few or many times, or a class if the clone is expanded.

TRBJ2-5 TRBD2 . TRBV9 CASSVGGSGEGETQYF TGTGCCAGCAGCGTAGGAGGTAGCGGGGAAGGTGAGACCCAGTACTTC
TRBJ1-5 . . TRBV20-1 CSASFRGNNQPQHF TGCAGTGCTAGTTTCAGGGGTAACAATCAGCCCCAGCATTTT
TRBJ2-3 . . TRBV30 CASQTGSLSSTDTQYF TGTGCCTCACAGACAGGATCCCTTTCTAGCACAGATACGCAGTATTTT
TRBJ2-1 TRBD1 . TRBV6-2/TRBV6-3 CASSAWGQGANEQFF TGTGCCAGCAGTGCTTGGGGACAGGGGGCGAATGAGCAGTTCTTC
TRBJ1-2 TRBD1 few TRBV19 CASSTNRGGYYGYTF TGTGCCAGTAGTACAAACAGGGGCGGATACTATGGCTACACCTTC
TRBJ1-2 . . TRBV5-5 CASSLNFAGGYGYTF TGTGCCAGCAGCTTAAACTTCGCAGGCGGGTATGGCTACACCTTC
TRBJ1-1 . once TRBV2 CASTGQPNTEAFF TGTGCCAGCACAGGCCAGCCTAACACTGAAGCTTTCTTT
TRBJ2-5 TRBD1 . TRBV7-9 CASSLGDGDRQETQYF TGTGCCAGCAGCTTAGGGGATGGGGACAGGCAAGAGACCCAGTACTTC
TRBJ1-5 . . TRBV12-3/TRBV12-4 CASSFRANQPQHF TGTGCCAGCAGTTTCAGGGCTAATCAGCCCCAGCATTTT
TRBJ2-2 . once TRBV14 CASSPTEPVSGELFF TGTGCCAGCAGTCCGACGGAGCCGGTGTCCGGGGAGCTGTTTTTT
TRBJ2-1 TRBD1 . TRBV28 CASNPDRAYNEQFF TGTGCCAGCAACCCGGACAGGGCGTACAATGAGCAGTTCTTC
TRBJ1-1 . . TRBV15 CATRVDPQATEAFF TGTGCCACCAGGGTGGATCCCCAGGCCACTGAAGCTTTCTTT
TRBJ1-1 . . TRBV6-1 CASSLGEGTEAFF TGTGCCAGCAGCCTCGGCGAGGGCACTGAAGCTTTCTTT
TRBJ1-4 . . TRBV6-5 CASSFNSGTNEKLFF TGTGCCAGCAGTTTCAACAGTGGCACTAATGAAAAACTGTTTTTT
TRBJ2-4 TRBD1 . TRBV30 CACGQGKNIQYF TGTGCCTGTGGACAGGGGAAAAACATTCAGTACTTC
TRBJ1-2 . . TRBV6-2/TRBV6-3 CASSTPRTANGYTF TGTGCCAGCAGTACGCCCCGGACAGCAAATGGCTACACCTTC
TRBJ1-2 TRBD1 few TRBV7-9 CASSEGTGYGYTF TGTGCCAGCAGCGAAGGGACAGGGTATGGCTACACCTTC
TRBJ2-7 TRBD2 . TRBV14 CASSLGASGSYEQYF TGTGCCAGCAGCCTCGGGGCTAGCGGCTCCTACGAGCAGTACTTC
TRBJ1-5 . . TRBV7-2 CASSPFGRGGSQPQHF TGTGCCAGCAGCCCATTCGGCCGGGGCGGGAGTCAGCCCCAGCATTTT
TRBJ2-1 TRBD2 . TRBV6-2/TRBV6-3 CASSRASGGAAYNEQFF TGTGCCAGCAGTCGGGCTAGCGGGGGGGCCGCCTACAATGAGCAGTTCTTC
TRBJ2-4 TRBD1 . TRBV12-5 CASGYGQGGNIQYF TGTGCTAGTGGATACGGACAGGGGGGAAACATTCAGTACTTC
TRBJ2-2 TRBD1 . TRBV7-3 CASGQGNTGELFF TGTGCCTCGGGACAGGGGAACACCGGGGAGCTGTTTTTT